These 18 T cell receptor beta chains originate from one sample sequenced in a study of CD8 T cells in ankylosing spondylitis. Which antigens these TCRs recognize remains unknown. TCRdb reprocessed the 5' RACE reads via MiXCR and lists one record per CDR3 protein. The table lists some 220,000 distinct CDR3 sequences, more than 5.5% of them singletons. Notes on the study in general: Several highly homologous variants made up a TCR beta motif, and this motif appeared characteristic of ankylosing spondylitis blood.

Sequenced input: blood, either unsorted or a sorted T cell fraction (not recorded which). The origin of the receptors is a male donor with ankylosing spondylitis.

The sample holds many counts of this clonotype. The chain combines TRBV27 with TRBJ2-3, with a weak D call TRBD2 (5 bases). V was trimmed by 4 bases and J by 2 bases, leaving 13 bases between them. The CDR3 loop spans 15 amino acids. Germline assignment: CDR1 MNHEY and CDR2 SMNVEV (reference sequence). The CDR3 here is CASSSLGVSTDTQYF. The CDR3, as DNA: TGTGCCAGCAGTTCCCTGGGAGTATCCACAGATACGCAGTATTTT.

J is TRBJ2-5 and V is TRBV7-6, with D hard to call. The CDR3 consists of 15 residues. Trimming shortened V by 3 bases and J by 0 bases, and 11 bases separated the two germline ends. The V gene's germline CDR1 is SGHVS and CDR2 FNYEAQ. The CDR3 protein is CASSFIQAYQETQYF. The DNA for the CDR3 is TGTGCCAGCAGCTTTATCCAGGCTTACCAAGAGACCCAGTACTTC.

This clonotype showed up just a few times. The CDR3 sequence is CASSLTSKGTQHF. Here the CDR3 DNA reads TGTGCCAGCAGCCTGACCTCTAAAGGGACCCAGCATTTT. The V call is TRBV13, the J call TRBJ1-5; D not certain. The CDR3 extends over 13 amino acids. Germline V CDR1 and CDR2: PRHDT, FYEKMQ (reference sequence). Trimming removed 5 bases at V and 11 bases at J, with 16 bases between.

The V gene is TRBV27, the J gene TRBJ2-7; maybe TRBD2 (6 bases). The CDR3 loop spans 16 amino acids. CDR1 MNHEY and CDR2 SMNVEV come from the germline V gene (reference sequence). The V and J ends lost 3 bases and 1 base respectively, with 16 bases between them. The CDR3: CASSFQPGDASYEQYF. The CDR3 nucleotides are TGTGCCAGCAGTTTCCAGCCGGGAGACGCTTCCTACGAGCAGTACTTC.

This clonotype was observed many times. The chain is built from TRBV6-1 and TRBJ2-2, with 10 bases fitting TRBD1. Germline CDR1 is MNHNS and CDR2 is SASEGT. The CDR3 runs 15 residues. J lost 5 bases, V lost 6 bases, and 6 bases had no gene match. The CDR3 nucleotides are TGTGCCAGCAGCGGACAGGGGGGAATGACCGGGGAGCTGTTTTTT. It encodes CASSGQGGMTGELFF.

This clonotype occurred a few times. The chain uses TRBV29-1 and TRBJ2-7; D gene ambiguous. The CDR3 length is 12 residues. Germline CDR1 reads SQVTM; CDR2 reads ANQGSEA. V lost 7 bases and J 0 bases, leaving 10 bases between the germline ends. The CDR3 nucleotides are TGCAGCGCGGCAGAGGTCTCCTACGAGCAGTACTTC. This codes for CSAAEVSYEQYF.

This clonotype was counted at least ten times. The rearrangement links TRBV6-2 or TRBV6-3 to TRBJ2-7; D unresolved. The germline V gene has CDR1 MNHEY and CDR2 SVGEGT. The V gene lost 6 bases and the J gene lost 6 bases, with 21 bases spanning the gap. The CDR3 totals 15 residues. The CDR3 region is CASSQAALRYGEQYF. The CDR3 bases are TGTGCCAGCAGCCAGGCAGCCCTAAGGTACGGCGAGCAGTACTTC.

There are many counts of this clonotype. This chain links TRBV29-1 with TRBJ2-3; D is tentatively TRBD1 or TRBD2 (5 bases each). V was pared by 5 bases and J by 4 bases, with 13 bases between. The CDR3 extends over 13 amino acids. Germline loops: CDR1 SQVTM, CDR2 ANQGSEA. This chain's CDR3 is CSVYGGEADTQYF. CDR3 sequence (DNA): TGCAGCGTTTATGGGGGAGAGGCAGATACGCAGTATTTT.

This clonotype was counted ten times or more. The chain links TRBV20-1 to TRBJ2-2; D possibly uses TRBD1 or TRBD2 (5 bases each). CDR1 and CDR2 (germline): DFQATT, SNEGSKA (reference sequence). This CDR3 has 14 residues. Trimming left V 7 bases short and J 4 bases short, with 16 bases between. CDR3 nucleotide sequence: TGCAGTGTCTATCGCCGGGACGGCACCGGGGAGCTGTTTTTT. This gives the protein CSVYRRDGTGELFF.

This clonotype was counted ten times or more. V is TRBV9 and J is TRBJ1-1; 8 nucleotides agree with TRBD1. Trimming cost V 5 bases and J 0 bases; bases outside gene matches: 0. From germline, CDR1 is SGDLS and CDR2 YYNGEE. The CDR3 spans 13 residues. CDR3 DNA: TGTGCCAGCAGGACAGGGGTGAACACTGAAGCTTTCTTT. It translates to CASRTGVNTEAFF.

Many counts were recorded for this clonotype. The V gene is TRBV5-1, the J gene TRBJ2-7; 7 nucleotides match TRBD1. Germline CDR1 SGHRS, CDR2 YFSETQ. The CDR3 consists of 14 residues. The ends lost 5 bases at V and 2 bases at J; junction bases unmatched: 7. DNA of the CDR3: TGCGCCAGCAGATACGACAGGGTGGCCTACGAGCAGTACTTC. It is translated as CASRYDRVAYEQYF.

This clonotype occurred many times. The chain uses TRBV28 and TRBJ2-3, with TRBD2 matching 8 bases. The CDR3 is 13 amino acids. The junction had 1 base not matched to a gene; V was cut back by 5 bases and J by 3 bases. CDR1 MDHEN and CDR2 SYDVKM come from the germline V gene. The CDR3 DNA follows: TGTGCCAGCAGTCGGGAGGGAACAGATACGCAGTATTTT. Its translation is CASSREGTDTQYF.

This clonotype was observed many times. The chain combines TRBV14 with TRBJ2-7, with D perhaps TRBD2 (6 bases). CDR1 and CDR2 (germline): SGHDN, FVKESK. The CDR3 runs to 15 residues. Trimming shortened V by 3 bases and J by 3 bases, and 15 bases separated the two germline ends. The CDR3 protein is CASSHTSGLFYEQYF. The CDR3 DNA follows: TGTGCCAGCAGCCATACCTCGGGACTCTTCTACGAGCAGTACTTC.

This clonotype was counted between two and nine times. The rearrangement links TRBV7-9 to TRBJ2-1; 10 bases agree with TRBD1. The CDR3 is 17 amino acids. Germline CDR1 reads SEHNR; CDR2 reads FQNEAQ (reference sequence). Trimming at V came to 0 bases and at J to 4 bases, leaving 6 bases not matched to a gene. The CDR3 sequence: CASSLAIRQGAYNEQFF. The CDR3 nucleotides read TGTGCCAGCAGCTTAGCCATTCGACAGGGGGCTTACAATGAGCAGTTCTTC.

This clonotype came up many times. The CDR3 spells CAISAGTGVTHEQYF. The DNA for the CDR3 is TGTGCCATCAGTGCCGGGACAGGGGTGACCCACGAGCAGTACTTC. The J gene is TRBJ2-7, the V gene TRBV10-3, with 10 nucleotides matching TRBD1. V dropped 4 bases and J dropped 5; count of bases not matched to a gene: 8. Germline loops: CDR1 ENHRY, CDR2 SYGVKD. The CDR3 totals 15 residues.

At least ten counts were recorded for this clonotype. The CDR3 sequence: CASSYGTGGLEKLFF. The DNA for the CDR3 is TGTGCCAGCAGTTACGGGACAGGGGGGCTCGAAAAACTGTTTTTT. The rearrangement joins TRBV6-5 to TRBJ1-4, with 11 bases lining up with TRBD1. J gave up 8 bases and V 2 bases, and 4 bases lay outside the gene matches. Germline-derived CDR1 and CDR2 are MNHEY and SVGAGI. This CDR3 has 15 amino acids.

This clonotype showed up just a few times. The chain recombines TRBV30 with TRBJ2-6, with D hard to call. This CDR3 has 13 residues. The V gene's germline CDR1 is GTSNPN and CDR2 SVGIG (reference sequence). CDR3 region: CAMRLSGANVLTF. CDR3 DNA sequence: TGTGCTATGAGGCTCTCTGGGGCCAACGTCCTGACTTTC.

This clonotype appeared many times. V is TRBV4-2 and J is TRBJ1-1; D remains ambiguous. The CDR3 contains 14 residues. Germline-derived CDR1 and CDR2 are LGHNA and YNFKEQ. Between the trimmed V and J ends, which lost 3 bases and 7 bases, there was a span of 15 bases. The CDR3 coding sequence is TGTGCCAGCAGCCAGGCATTCGACGGCTTTGAAGCTTTCTTT. This gives the protein CASSQAFDGFEAFF.